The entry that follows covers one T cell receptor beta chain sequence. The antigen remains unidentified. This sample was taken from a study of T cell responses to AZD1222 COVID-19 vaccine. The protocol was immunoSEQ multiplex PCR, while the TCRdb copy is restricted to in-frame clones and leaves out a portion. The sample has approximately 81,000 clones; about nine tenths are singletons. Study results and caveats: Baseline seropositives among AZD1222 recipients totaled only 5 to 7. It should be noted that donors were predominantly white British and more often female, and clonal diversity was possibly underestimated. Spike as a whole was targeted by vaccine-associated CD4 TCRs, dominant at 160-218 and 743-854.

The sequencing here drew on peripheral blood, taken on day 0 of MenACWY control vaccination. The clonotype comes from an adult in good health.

The CDR3 DNA follows: TGTGCCAGCAGCCTTAGCGGGGTAGGAGAGCAGTACTTC. Translated, it gives CASSLSGVGEQYF. V gene TRBV7-8 combines with J gene TRBJ2-7, with 8 bases identical to TRBD2. J lost 7 bases, V lost 5 bases, and 7 bases had no gene match. The CDR3 has 13 amino acids. Germline V gene sequence: CDR1 SGHVS, CDR2 FQNEAQ.